The next 22 T cell receptor beta chains were all read from a single sample in a study of PD-L1 blockade in urothelial cancer. Time point denoted: pretreatment peripheral blood. Libraries were prepared by immunoSEQ multiplex PCR; TCRdb keeps only in-frame clonotypes and omits some of them. Here the sample spans 95,000 to 100,000 clones, more than 75% being singletons. The sample was PBMCs, taken around atezolizumab (anti-PD-L1) treatment. Receptors originate from a man between 60 and 75 years old with urothelial cancer.

This clone was detected only once. CDR3: CASSTVAGGREQYF. The CDR3 nucleotides read TGCGCCAGCAGCACAGTAGCGGGAGGAAGGGAGCAGTACTTC. The chain joins TRBV5-1 to TRBJ2-7, with 10 positions matching TRBD2. V shed 4 bases, J shed 7 bases, and the junction held 8 bases outside the gene matches. The CDR3 is 14 amino acids. Germline lookup yields CDR1 SGHRS and CDR2 YFSETQ. The whole variable domain, filled in from reference TRBV5-1 and TRBJ2-7, reads KAGVTQTPRYLIKTRGQQVTLSCSPISGHRSVSWYQQTPGQGLQFLFEYFSETQRNKGNFPGRFSGRQFSNSRSEMNVSTLELGDSALYLCASSTVAGGREQYFGPGTRLTVT.

The rearrangement joins TRBV2 to TRBJ1-6; D remains ambiguous. The CDR3 loop spans 15 amino acids. Per germline, CDR1 SNHLY and CDR2 FYNNEI. Trimming removed 6 bases from V and 5 bases from J, with 14 bases in between. CDR3 sequence reads: CASSGGPWDNSPLHF. Written as DNA, the CDR3 is TGTGCCAGCAGCGGCGGGCCGTGGGATAATTCACCCCTCCACTTT.

V is TRBV5-4 and J is TRBJ2-7; 7 positions agree with TRBD2. The V gene's germline CDR1 is SGHNT and CDR2 YYREEE (reference sequence). The CDR3 runs 15 residues. The V segment lost 2 bases and the J segment 0 bases; nucleotides outside the gene matches: 5. Here the CDR3 reads CASSFLGGSSYEQYF. CDR3 DNA: TGTGCCAGCAGCTTTCTTGGCGGGAGCTCCTACGAGCAGTACTTC.

The V gene is TRBV6-5, the J gene TRBJ2-1; 15 nucleotides agree with TRBD2. This CDR3 contains 16 residues. The junction had 5 bases not matched to a gene; V was cut back by 2 bases and J by 9 bases. Germline-derived CDR1 and CDR2 are MNHEY and SVGAGI. The CDR3 DNA follows: TGTGCCAGCAGTTACGACGGACTAGCGGGAGGGGTTGAGCAGTTCTTC. As protein: CASSYDGLAGGVEQFF.

The chain joins TRBV7-3 to TRBJ2-7; 9 bases match TRBD2. Germline V CDR1 and CDR2: SGHTA, FQGTGA. The J segment lost 2 bases and the V segment lost 2 bases, leaving 1 base of the junction unmatched. CDR3 size: 14 residues. The CDR3 is CASSLGGGAYEQYF. The DNA for the CDR3 is TGTGCCAGCAGCTTAGGCGGGGGGGCCTACGAGCAGTACTTC.

The rearrangement links TRBV11-2 to TRBJ2-7, with D uncertain. Trimming took 5 bases from V and 5 from J, leaving 16 bases between them. The CDR3 contains 14 residues. CDR1 and CDR2 from the germline V gene are SGHAT and FQNNGV. The CDR3 loop reads CASSPGSFPHEQYF. CDR3 in DNA: TGTGCCAGCAGCCCCGGGTCCTTCCCCCACGAGCAGTACTTC.

The CDR3 spells CASSVGLAGVEETQYF. As DNA, the CDR3 is TGTGCCAGCAGCGTTGGATTAGCGGGAGTCGAGGAGACCCAGTACTTC. The V and J genes are TRBV9 and TRBJ2-5; 9 bases line up with TRBD2. Germline loops: CDR1 SGDLS, CDR2 YYNGEE. CDR3 length: 16 residues. With V trimmed by 2 bases and J by 5 bases, 10 bases remained unmatched.

This rearrangement joins TRBV6-5 to TRBJ2-3; 8 nucleotides match TRBD2. Germline-derived CDR1 and CDR2 are MNHEY and SVGAGI. V lost 6 bases to trimming and J lost 2 bases; unmatched junction nucleotides: 7. This CDR3 region has 15 residues. This CDR3 reads CASRLGGENTDTQYF. The CDR3 DNA follows: TGTGCCAGCAGACTCGGGGGGGAAAACACAGATACGCAGTATTTT.

This clone was seen once. This sequence joins TRBV15 and TRBJ2-1; tentative D call: TRBD2 (5 bases). The CDR3 runs 15 residues. The germline CDR1 and CDR2 sequences are LNHNV and YYDKDF (reference sequence). V was pared by 0 bases and J by 4 bases, with 10 bases between. The CDR3 loop reads CATSRDTGMYNEQFF. CDR3 nucleotide sequence: TGTGCCACCAGCAGAGATACGGGGATGTACAATGAGCAGTTCTTC.

The J gene is TRBJ2-1, the V gene TRBV27, with a weak D call TRBD2 (5 bases). The CDR3 spans 13 residues. Germline V gene sequence: CDR1 MNHEY, CDR2 SMNVEV (reference sequence). The V end lost 4 bases, the J end lost 5 bases, and 9 bases lay between the germline ends. The DNA of the CDR3 is TGTGCCAGCAGTTGGCGGAGGAACAATGAGCAGTTCTTC. Translating gives CASSWRRNNEQFF.

In this sample, this clone turned up once. The chain joins TRBV6-6 to TRBJ2-1, with 14 bases identical to TRBD2. V was clipped by 5 bases and J by 9 bases; unmatched bases: 9. Germline-derived CDR1 and CDR2 are MNHNY and SVGAGI (reference sequence). The CDR3 extends over 16 amino acids. The CDR3 is CASSGSGTSGGSEQFF. The CDR3 DNA is TGTGCCAGCAGTGGATCCGGGACTAGCGGGGGTTCTGAGCAGTTCTTC.

CDR3: CASSSGLAGYTGELFF. CDR3 bases: TGTGCCAGCAGCTCCGGACTAGCGGGGTACACCGGGGAGCTGTTTTTT. The V call is TRBV7-6, the J call TRBJ2-2, with 12 bases fitting TRBD2. Losses at the gene ends were 4 bases for V and 3 bases for J; bases not matched to a gene: 3. Germline CDR1 SGHVS, CDR2 FNYEAQ. The CDR3 consists of 16 residues.

This clone was seen more than once but under ten times. The rearrangement uses TRBV9 and TRBJ1-6, with unresolved D. V was clipped by 4 bases and J by 7 bases, with 9 bases between them. Germline CDR1 is SGDLS and CDR2 is YYNGEE. The CDR3 is 13 residues long. DNA of the CDR3: TGTGCCAGCAGCTTAGGAGTGAATTCACCCCTCCACTTT. It encodes CASSLGVNSPLHF.

CDR3: CASSQGPSGRAPLEQYF. For the CDR3, the DNA is TGCGCCAGCAGCCAAGGCCCTAGCGGGAGGGCCCCCCTCGAGCAGTACTTC. The chain couples TRBV4-1 to TRBJ2-7; 12 bases are a match to TRBD2. The CDR3 spans 17 residues. The germline V gene encodes CDR1 MGHRA and CDR2 YSYEKL. J gave up 6 bases and V 1 base, and 10 bases lay outside the gene matches.

This sequence joins TRBV28 and TRBJ1-5; 7 bases align to TRBD1. Trimming cost V 6 bases and J 4 bases; bases outside gene matches: 3. The CDR3 has 13 residues. Germline lookup yields CDR1 MDHEN and CDR2 SYDVKM. CDR3 sequence: CASSRDSNQPQHF. The CDR3, as DNA: TGTGCCAGCAGCCGGGACAGTAATCAGCCCCAGCATTTT. Variable domain in full (rest from reference TRBV28 and TRBJ1-5): DVKVTQSSRYLVKRTGEKVFLECVQDMDHENMFWYRQDPGLGLRLIYFSYDVKMKEKGDIPEGYSVSREKKERFSLILESASTNQTSMYLCASSRDSNQPQHFGDGTRLSIL.

The chain combines TRBV28 with TRBJ2-7, with 8 nucleotides matching TRBD1. The germline CDR1 and CDR2 sequences are MDHEN and SYDVKM. Trimming took 5 bases from V and 0 from J; bases not matched to a gene: 9. There are 16 residues in the CDR3. The CDR3 loop reads CASSTQGAPFSYEQYF. The CDR3 bases are TGTGCCAGCAGTACTCAGGGGGCCCCCTTCTCCTACGAGCAGTACTTC. The full variable domain, rest sourced from reference TRBV28 and TRBJ2-7, is DVKVTQSSRYLVKRTGEKVFLECVQDMDHENMFWYRQDPGLGLRLIYFSYDVKMKEKGDIPEGYSVSREKKERFSLILESASTNQTSMYLCASSTQGAPFSYEQYFGPGTRLTVT.

This chain links TRBV4-2 with TRBJ1-4; tentatively, D is TRBD1 (5 bases). CDR3 length equals 14 residues. V was clipped by 4 bases and J by 11 bases, with 17 bases between them. CDR1 is LGHNA and CDR2 is YNFKEQ in the germline V gene. Here the CDR3 reads CASSRDSSPGKLFF. The CDR3 DNA reads as TGTGCCAGCAGCCGTGACAGTTCCCCCGGGAAACTGTTTTTT.

V usage is TRBV29-1 and J usage is TRBJ1-1; D remains ambiguous. The CDR3 covers 14 residues. V was trimmed by 3 bases and J by 6 bases, leaving 17 bases between them. CDR1 and CDR2 from the germline V gene are SQVTM and ANQGSEA. The CDR3 reads CSVDSGGGFAEAFF. CDR3 DNA: TGCAGCGTTGACTCGGGAGGAGGGTTCGCTGAAGCTTTCTTT.

Only one count was recorded for this clone. The chain employs TRBV15 and TRBJ2-3, with D tentatively TRBD1 (6 bases). V shed 0 bases and J shed 2 bases, with 12 bases lying between them. This CDR3 has 16 residues. Germline V CDR1 and CDR2: LNHNV, YYDKDF (reference sequence). CDR3 sequence (DNA): TGTGCCACCAGCAGAGATGCGGACAGTTCCACAGATACGCAGTATTTT. This encodes CATSRDADSSTDTQYF. Using reference TRBV15 and TRBJ2-3 for the parts outside the CDR3, the full variable domain is DAMVIQNPRYQVTQFGKPVTLSCSQTLNHNVMYWYQQKSSQAPKLLFHYYDKDFNNEADTPDNFQSRRPNTSFCFLDIRSPGLGDTAMYLCATSRDADSSTDTQYFGPGTRLTVL.

The genes are TRBV4-2 and TRBJ1-6, with 8 bases lining up with TRBD1. V was pared by 5 bases and J by 9 bases, with 6 bases of the junction left unmatched. The CDR3 runs to 14 residues. The V gene's germline CDR1 is LGHNA and CDR2 YNFKEQ. The CDR3 DNA sequence: TGTGCCAGCAGCAAGTTGGACAGGGCTTCACCCCTCCACTTT. It encodes CASSKLDRASPLHF.

The V gene is TRBV4-1, the J gene TRBJ2-2, with 12 bases that match TRBD2. Germline V gene lookup returns CDR1 MGHRA and CDR2 YSYEKL. The CDR3 has 18 residues. J gave up 6 bases and V 5 bases, and 13 bases lay outside the gene matches. The CDR3 DNA reads TGCGCCAGCAGCTCAAGGCGGCTAGCGGGAGGGGGGGCCGGGGAGCTGTTTTTT. It codes for CASSSRRLAGGGAGELFF.

The chain combines TRBV5-4 with TRBJ2-3, with a tentative D call TRBD1 (6 bases). This CDR3 is 14 amino acids long. Germline V lookup: CDR1 SGHNT, CDR2 YYREEE (reference sequence). V was cut by 4 bases and J by 0 bases, with 9 bases left in between. In DNA form, the CDR3 reads TGTGCCAGCAGCCCGACAGGTAGCACAGATACGCAGTATTTT. Translating it yields CASSPTGSTDTQYF.